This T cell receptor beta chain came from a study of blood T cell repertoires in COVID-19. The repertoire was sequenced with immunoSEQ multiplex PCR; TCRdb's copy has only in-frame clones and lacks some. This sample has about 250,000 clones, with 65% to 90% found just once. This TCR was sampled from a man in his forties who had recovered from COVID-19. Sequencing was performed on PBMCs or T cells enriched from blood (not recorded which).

The CDR3 is CASSPRPNSGSYNEQFF. CDR3 nucleotides: TGTGCCAGCAGCCCTAGGCCGAACTCCGGGAGCTACAATGAGCAGTTCTTC. The chain joins TRBV7-9 to TRBJ2-1; a weak D match, TRBD2 (6 bases). The CDR3 runs to 17 residues. Trimming cost V 5 bases and J 3 bases, with 20 bases left between them. Germline V lookup: CDR1 SEHNR, CDR2 FQNEAQ (reference sequence).